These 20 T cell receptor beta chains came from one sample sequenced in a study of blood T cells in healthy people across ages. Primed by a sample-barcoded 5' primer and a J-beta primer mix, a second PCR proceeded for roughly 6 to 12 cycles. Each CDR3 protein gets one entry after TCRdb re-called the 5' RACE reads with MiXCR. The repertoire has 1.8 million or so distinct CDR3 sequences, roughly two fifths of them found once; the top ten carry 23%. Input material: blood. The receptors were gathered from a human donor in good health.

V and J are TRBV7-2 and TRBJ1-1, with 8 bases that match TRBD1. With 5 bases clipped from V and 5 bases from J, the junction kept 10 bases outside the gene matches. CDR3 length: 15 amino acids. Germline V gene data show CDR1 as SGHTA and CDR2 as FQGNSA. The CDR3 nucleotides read TGTGCCAGCAGCCCAAGGACAGGGATTGGGACTGAAGCTTTCTTT. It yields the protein CASSPRTGIGTEAFF.

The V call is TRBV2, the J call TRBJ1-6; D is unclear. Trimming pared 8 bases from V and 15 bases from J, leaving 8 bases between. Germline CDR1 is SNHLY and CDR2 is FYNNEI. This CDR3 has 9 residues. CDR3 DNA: TGTGCCAGCGGGGTTTTCCTCCACTTT. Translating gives CASGVFLHF.

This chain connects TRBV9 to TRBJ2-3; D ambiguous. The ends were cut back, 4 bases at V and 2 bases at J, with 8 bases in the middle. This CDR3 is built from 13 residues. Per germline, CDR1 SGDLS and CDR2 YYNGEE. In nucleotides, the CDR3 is TGTGCCAGCAGCTTATCCATCACAGATACGCAGTATTTT. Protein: CASSLSITDTQYF.

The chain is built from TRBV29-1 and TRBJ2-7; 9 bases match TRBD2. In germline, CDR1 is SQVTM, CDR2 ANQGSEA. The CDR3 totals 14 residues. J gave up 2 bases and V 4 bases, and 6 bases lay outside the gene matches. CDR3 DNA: TGCAGCGTTGGTTTAGCGGGAGCCACCTACGAGCAGTACTTC. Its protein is CSVGLAGATYEQYF.

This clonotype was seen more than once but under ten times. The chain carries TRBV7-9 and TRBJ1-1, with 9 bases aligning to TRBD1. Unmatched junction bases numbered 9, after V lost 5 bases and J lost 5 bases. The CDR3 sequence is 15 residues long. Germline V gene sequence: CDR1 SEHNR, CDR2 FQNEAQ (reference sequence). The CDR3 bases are TGTGCCAGCAGCCCTACCCCGACAGGGGGAACTGAAGCTTTCTTT. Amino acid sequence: CASSPTPTGGTEAFF.

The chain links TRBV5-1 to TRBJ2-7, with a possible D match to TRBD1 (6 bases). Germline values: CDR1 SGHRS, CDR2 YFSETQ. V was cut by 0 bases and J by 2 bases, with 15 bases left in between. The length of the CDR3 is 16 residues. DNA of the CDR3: TGCGCCAGCAGCTTGGTGGATAGGGCAGGGGCCTACGAGCAGTACTTC. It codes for CASSLVDRAGAYEQYF.

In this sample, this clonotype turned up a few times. DNA of the CDR3: TGTGCCAGCAGAAGCCGGGACCCTCGGGAGACCCAGTACTTC. Protein: CASRSRDPRETQYF. This sequence joins TRBV6-2 or TRBV6-3 and TRBJ2-5; D may be TRBD1 or TRBD2 (5 bases each). CDR1 and CDR2 from the germline V gene are MNHEY and SVGEGT. Deletions cut 6 bases from V and 5 bases from J, with 16 bases between. The CDR3 totals 14 residues.

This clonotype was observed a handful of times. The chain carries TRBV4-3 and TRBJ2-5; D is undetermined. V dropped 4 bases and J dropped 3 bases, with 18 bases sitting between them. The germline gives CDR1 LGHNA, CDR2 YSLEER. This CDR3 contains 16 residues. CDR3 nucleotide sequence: TGCGCCAGCAGCCCACATGGGGTCACAGATGAAGAGACCCAGTACTTC. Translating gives CASSPHGVTDEETQYF.

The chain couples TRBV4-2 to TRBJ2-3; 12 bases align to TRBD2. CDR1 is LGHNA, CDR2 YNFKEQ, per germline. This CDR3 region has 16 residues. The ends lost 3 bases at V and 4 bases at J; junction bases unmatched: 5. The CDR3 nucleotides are TGTGCCAGCAGCCATGCCCCTAGCGGGGGGGCAGATACGCAGTATTTT. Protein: CASSHAPSGGADTQYF.

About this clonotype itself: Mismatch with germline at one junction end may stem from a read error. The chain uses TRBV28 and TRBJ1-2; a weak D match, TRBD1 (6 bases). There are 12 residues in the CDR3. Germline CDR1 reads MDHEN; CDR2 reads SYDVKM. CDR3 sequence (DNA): TGTGCCAGCTTCTCGTGGGGGCATGGCCACACCTTC. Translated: CASFSWGHGHTF.

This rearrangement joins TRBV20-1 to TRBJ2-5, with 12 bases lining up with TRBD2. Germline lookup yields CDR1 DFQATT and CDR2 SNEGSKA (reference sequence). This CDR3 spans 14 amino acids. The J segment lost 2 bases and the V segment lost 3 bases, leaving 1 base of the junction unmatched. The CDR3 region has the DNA TGCAGTGCTAGTACTAGCGGGGGGCAAGAGACCCAGTACTTC. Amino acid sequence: CSASTSGGQETQYF.

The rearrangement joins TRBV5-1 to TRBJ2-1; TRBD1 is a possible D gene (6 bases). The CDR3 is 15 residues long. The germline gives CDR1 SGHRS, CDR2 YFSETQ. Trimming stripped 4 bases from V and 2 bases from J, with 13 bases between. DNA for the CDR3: TGCGCCAGCAGCATTCAGGGGCCGCCCTACAATGAGCAGTTCTTC. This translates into CASSIQGPPYNEQFF.

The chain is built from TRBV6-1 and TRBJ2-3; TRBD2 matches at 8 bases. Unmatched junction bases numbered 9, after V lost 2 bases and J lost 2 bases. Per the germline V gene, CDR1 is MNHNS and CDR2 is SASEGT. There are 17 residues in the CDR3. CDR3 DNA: TGTGCCAGCAGTGAAAGGGGTAGCGGGACTGCCACAGATACGCAGTATTTT. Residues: CASSERGSGTATDTQYF.

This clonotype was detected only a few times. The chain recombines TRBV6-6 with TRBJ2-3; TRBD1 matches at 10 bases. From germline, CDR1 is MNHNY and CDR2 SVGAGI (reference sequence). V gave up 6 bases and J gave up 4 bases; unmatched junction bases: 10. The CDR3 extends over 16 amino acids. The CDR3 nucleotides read TGTGCCAGCAGCCCGAGACAGGGGGCTAGACCAGATACGCAGTATTTT. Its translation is CASSPRQGARPDTQYF.

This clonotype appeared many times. The CDR3 reads CSAPGQGNSPLHF. DNA for the CDR3: TGCAGCGCTCCTGGACAGGGAAATTCACCCCTCCACTTT. This chain joins TRBV29-1 and TRBJ1-6; 8 bases line up with TRBD1. CDR3 size: 13 residues. The germline CDR1 and CDR2 sequences are SQVTM and ANQGSEA. Trimming removed 7 bases from V and 7 bases from J; junction bases left unmatched: 6.

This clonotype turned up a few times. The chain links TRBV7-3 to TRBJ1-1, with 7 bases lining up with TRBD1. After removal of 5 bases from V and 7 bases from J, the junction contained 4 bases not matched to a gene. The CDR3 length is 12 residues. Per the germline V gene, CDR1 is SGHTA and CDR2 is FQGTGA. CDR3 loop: CASSTNRGEAFF. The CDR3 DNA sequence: TGTGCCAGCAGCACGAACAGGGGTGAAGCTTTCTTT.

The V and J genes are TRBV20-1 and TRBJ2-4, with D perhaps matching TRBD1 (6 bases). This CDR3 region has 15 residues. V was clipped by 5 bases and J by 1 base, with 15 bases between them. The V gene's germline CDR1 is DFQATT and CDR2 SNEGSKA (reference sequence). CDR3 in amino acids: CSAQQGQRAKNIQYF. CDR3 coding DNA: TGCAGTGCTCAACAGGGTCAGAGGGCCAAAAACATTCAGTACTTC.

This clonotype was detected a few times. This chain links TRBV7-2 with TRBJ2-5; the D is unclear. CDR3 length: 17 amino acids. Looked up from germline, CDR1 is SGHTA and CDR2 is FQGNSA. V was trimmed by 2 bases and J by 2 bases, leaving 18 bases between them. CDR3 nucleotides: TGTGCCAGCAGCTTAACGAGGTCGGCAAACGCACAAGAGACCCAGTACTTC. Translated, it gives CASSLTRSANAQETQYF. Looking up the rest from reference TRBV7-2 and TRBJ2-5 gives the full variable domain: GAGVSQSPSNKVTEKGKDVELRCDPISGHTALYWYRQSLGQGLEFLIYFQGNSAPDKSGLPSDRFSAERTGGSVSTLTIQRTQQEDSAVYLCASSLTRSANAQETQYFGPGTRLLVL.

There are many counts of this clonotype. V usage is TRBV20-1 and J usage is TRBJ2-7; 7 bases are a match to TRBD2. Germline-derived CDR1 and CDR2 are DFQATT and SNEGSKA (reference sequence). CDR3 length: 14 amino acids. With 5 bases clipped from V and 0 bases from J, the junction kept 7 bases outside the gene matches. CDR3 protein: CSAAGRGDSYEQYF. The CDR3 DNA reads TGCAGTGCTGCCGGACGGGGGGACTCCTACGAGCAGTACTTC.

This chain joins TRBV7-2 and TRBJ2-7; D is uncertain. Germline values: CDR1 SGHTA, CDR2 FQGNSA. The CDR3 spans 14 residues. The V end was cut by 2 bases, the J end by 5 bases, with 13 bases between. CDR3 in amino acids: CASSLKDVGHEQYF. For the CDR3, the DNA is TGTGCCAGCAGCTTAAAAGATGTTGGACACGAGCAGTACTTC.